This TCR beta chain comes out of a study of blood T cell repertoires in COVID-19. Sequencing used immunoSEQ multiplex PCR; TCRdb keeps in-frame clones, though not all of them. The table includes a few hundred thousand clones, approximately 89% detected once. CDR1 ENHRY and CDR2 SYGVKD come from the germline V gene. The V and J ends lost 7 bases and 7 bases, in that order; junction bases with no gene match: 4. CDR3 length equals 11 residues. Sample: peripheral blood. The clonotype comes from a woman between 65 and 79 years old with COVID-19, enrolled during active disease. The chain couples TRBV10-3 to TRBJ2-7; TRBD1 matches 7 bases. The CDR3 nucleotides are TGTGCCATCAACAGGGGTGGGGAGCAGTACTTC. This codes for CAINRGGEQYF.